What follows describes a single T cell receptor beta chain. Its specificity is unknown. Method: immunoSEQ multiplex PCR; TCRdb's copy keeps in-frame clones and lacks some. The sample contains about 3,500 clones, approximately 20% of which appear only once. These data are taken from a study of T cells in localized non-small cell lung cancer. Broader study findings: In adjacent lung appeared a median around 55 of the top 100 tumor clones. Clonality of T cells reached its maximum in uninvolved adjacent lung, surpassing tumor. A single tumor region was sequenced, leaving heterogeneity possible. A raised T cell density in blood coincided with lengthier overall survival.

The CDR3 is 15 amino acids. Trimming shortened V by 3 bases and J by 3 bases, and 15 bases separated the two germline ends. Germline CDR1 reads LNHDA; CDR2 reads SQIVND (reference sequence). V usage is TRBV19 and J usage is TRBJ2-7; D is ambiguous. The TCR was taken from a female donor of 60 years or more with stage II lung adenocarcinoma. This specimen was lung tumor tissue, taken before any cancer treatment. Here the CDR3 reads CASSIRPQFNYEQYF. The CDR3 DNA is TGTGCCAGTAGTATCCGACCTCAGTTTAACTACGAGCAGTACTTC.